What follows are 28 T cell receptor beta chains derived from one specimen sequenced in a study of T and B cells in COVID-19 patients. Multiplex PCR with BIOMED2 TRB-A/B primer pools amplified TRB rearrangements. TCRdb fed the multiplex PCR reads into MiXCR, producing one record per CDR3 protein. Of 6,000 to 9,000 distinct CDR3 sequences detected, less than 35% appear once; the ten largest clones hold more than 20%. TRB was amplified from about 260-540 ng of blood genomic DNA. Sequencing was carried out using blood. The receptor source for this set is a human donor who had recovered from COVID-19.

This clonotype has just a few counts. The chain carries TRBV5-5 and TRBJ1-5, with a possible D match to TRBD1 (6 bases). Germline assignment: CDR1 SGHKS and CDR2 YYEKEE (reference sequence). The V end lost 0 bases, the J end lost 4 bases, and 14 bases lay between the germline ends. The CDR3 length is 16 residues. The CDR3, as DNA: TGTGCCAGCAGCTTGGAAATAGGACAGAGAAATCAGCCCCAGCATTTT. It yields the protein CASSLEIGQRNQPQHF.

This clonotype has a handful of counts. The chain carries TRBV6-5 and TRBJ1-4, with 11 positions matching TRBD1. This CDR3 contains 14 residues. V shed 8 bases, J shed 7 bases, and the junction held 6 bases outside the gene matches. Germline-derived CDR1 and CDR2 are MNHEY and SVGAGI. This CDR3 reads CASRRDRGIEKLFF. The DNA for the CDR3 is TGTGCCAGCCGACGGGACAGGGGGATTGAAAAACTGTTTTTT.

In regard to this clonotype: Since a much larger clone is just one base distant, this may be a read error. The conserved phenylalanine or tryptophan is not found at the CDR3 terminus, so this likely reflects a read error. This chain joins TRBV29-1 and TRBJ2-3, with TRBD1 matching over 8 bases. Trimming removed 4 bases from V and 1 base from J; junction bases left unmatched: 4. Germline-derived CDR1 and CDR2 are SQVTM and ANQGSEA. The length of the CDR3 is 14 residues. The CDR3 protein is CSVVARGRTDTQYL. The CDR3 bases are TGCAGCGTTGTAGCCAGGGGGCGCACAGATACGCAGTATTTG.

In its sample, this clonotype is medium-sized. The CDR3 reads CASSLGGRDNEQFF. CDR3 coding DNA: TGTGCCAGCAGTTTGGGGGGCAGAGACAATGAGCAGTTCTTC. This rearrangement joins TRBV12-3 or TRBV12-4 to TRBJ2-1; D tentatively fits TRBD1 or TRBD2 (6 bases each). The CDR3 contains 14 residues. Between the trimmed V and J ends, which lost 3 bases and 5 bases, there was a span of 11 bases.

This clonotype was detected a few times. This sequence joins TRBV18 and TRBJ1-1; D not certain. This CDR3 spans 15 amino acids. V was trimmed by 6 bases and J by 1 base, leaving 15 bases between them. The germline gives CDR1 KGHSH, CDR2 LQKENI. The CDR3 is CASSLQSSANTEAFF. CDR3 coding DNA: TGTGCCAGCTCCCTCCAGTCATCCGCGAACACTGAAGCTTTCTTT. Together with reference TRBV18 and TRBJ1-1, the CDR3 gives the full variable domain: NAGVMQNPRHLVRRRGQEARLRCSPMKGHSHVYWYRQLPEEGLKFMVYLQKENIIDESGMPKERFSAEFPKEGPSILRIQQVVRGDSAAYFCASSLQSSANTEAFFGQGTRLTVV.

V is TRBV6-6 and J is TRBJ1-5, with D unclear. The V and J ends lost 0 bases and 0 bases respectively, with 6 bases between them. CDR3 length equals 15 residues. Germline V CDR1 and CDR2: MNHNY, SVGAGI (reference sequence). The CDR3 nucleotides read TGTGCCAGCAGTTACTCGAAGGTTAGCAATCAGCCCCAGCATTTT. The encoded protein is CASSYSKVSNQPQHF.

The CDR3 is CASSRPRNEQFF. The DNA of the CDR3 is TGTGCCAGCAGTCGCCCCCGCAATGAGCAGTTCTTC. The J gene is TRBJ2-1, the V gene TRBV6-6; D remains unclear. CDR1 and CDR2 (germline): MNHNY, SVGAGI (reference sequence). This CDR3 has 12 amino acids. The V and J ends lost 5 bases and 6 bases respectively, with 8 bases between them.

This clonotype has only a few counts. The chain links TRBV6-1 to TRBJ2-7; D may be TRBD1 (5 bases). Trimming left V 0 bases short and J 4 bases short, with 13 bases between. This CDR3 is built from 15 residues. CDR1 and CDR2 from the germline V gene are MNHNS and SASEGT. This chain's CDR3 is CASSEAQGLGYEQYF. Written as DNA, the CDR3 is TGTGCCAGCAGTGAAGCGCAGGGATTAGGGTACGAGCAGTACTTC.

CDR3 protein: CASSSSGGVTDTQYF. CDR3 sequence (DNA): TGTGCCAGCAGCTCTAGCGGGGGGGTAACAGATACGCAGTATTTT. The chain couples TRBV11-2 to TRBJ2-3, with 12 bases matching TRBD2. The CDR3 extends over 15 amino acids. J lost 3 bases, V lost 4 bases, and 2 bases had no gene match. The germline V gene encodes CDR1 SGHAT and CDR2 FQNNGV.

The rearrangement joins TRBV12-3 or TRBV12-4 to TRBJ1-1, with D perhaps matching TRBD1 (5 bases). The CDR3 is 13 amino acids. Trimming pared 5 bases from V and 1 base from J, leaving 8 bases between. DNA of the CDR3: TGTGCCAGCAGTAATACAGGGAACACTGAAGCTTTCTTT. It codes for CASSNTGNTEAFF.

The chain combines TRBV7-6 with TRBJ2-1; 11 bases map to TRBD2. The CDR3 has 14 amino acids. J was trimmed by 9 bases and V by 5 bases; bases with no gene match: 6. The germline V gene has CDR1 SGHVS and CDR2 FNYEAQ. DNA of the CDR3: TGTGCCAGCAGCGTTAGCGGGGGGGCTAGTGAGCAGTTCTTC. Amino acid sequence: CASSVSGGASEQFF.

This clonotype has more than one count but fewer than ten. V usage is TRBV6-2 or TRBV6-3 and J usage is TRBJ2-2; D unclear. Germline CDR1 MNHEY, CDR2 SVGEGT. Trimming took 4 bases from V and 8 from J, leaving 11 bases between them. This CDR3 is built from 13 residues. The CDR3 sequence is CASSFSSVGELFF. CDR3 DNA: TGTGCCAGCAGTTTCTCCAGCGTAGGGGAGCTGTTTTTT.

The chain combines TRBV7-9 with TRBJ2-7; TRBD2 might be the D (7 bases). V lost 1 base, J lost 4 bases, and 14 bases lay in between. In germline, CDR1 is SEHNR, CDR2 FQNEAQ (reference sequence). The length of the CDR3 is 15 residues. This CDR3 is CASSLGWGGRYEQYF. CDR3 DNA: TGTGCCAGCAGCTTAGGTTGGGGGGGGCGGTACGAGCAGTACTTC.

The chain uses TRBV6-4 and TRBJ2-2, with 7 bases that match TRBD2. CDR1 is MRHNA, CDR2 SNTAGT, per germline. V shed 3 bases, J shed 6 bases, and the junction held 4 bases outside the gene matches. CDR3 length equals 14 residues. CDR3 DNA: TGTGCCAGCAGTGAAGCGGGGTTCGCCGGGGAGCTGTTTTTT. It specifies CASSEAGFAGELFF.

The chain combines TRBV20-1 with TRBJ1-2; D not certain. Trimming pared 0 bases from V and 2 bases from J, leaving 10 bases between. The CDR3 contains 14 residues. In germline, CDR1 is DFQATT, CDR2 SNEGSKA (reference sequence). The CDR3 nucleotides read TGCAGTGCTAGAGATGTCGGAGGGAACTATGGCTACACCTTC. Residues: CSARDVGGNYGYTF.

A note on this clonotype: A much more abundant neighbour one base away suggests this may be a read error. The genes are TRBV5-4 and TRBJ1-2; 11 nucleotides match TRBD1. Per the germline V gene, CDR1 is SGHNT and CDR2 is YYREEE (reference sequence). V was clipped by 3 bases and J by 4 bases; unmatched bases: 11. The CDR3 sequence is 17 residues long. CDR3 DNA sequence: TGTGCCAGCAGCTCGGGACAGGGGGTAGTGGGAAGCTATGGCTACACCTTC. It translates to CASSSGQGVVGSYGYTF. Full variable domain (outside the CDR3, taken from reference TRBV5-4 and TRBJ1-2): ETGVTQSPTHLIKTRGQQVTLRCSSQSGHNTVSWYQQALGQGPQFIFQYYREEENGRGNFPPRFSGLQFPNYSSELNVNALELDDSALYLCASSSGQGVVGSYGYTFGSGTRLTVV.

This clonotype was detected only a few times. The V and J genes are TRBV6-4 and TRBJ2-1; D is undetermined. The CDR3 totals 13 residues. Between the trimmed V and J ends, which lost 3 bases and 5 bases, there was a span of 8 bases. The V gene's germline CDR1 is MRHNA and CDR2 SNTAGT. The CDR3 sequence is CASSESANNEQFF. In DNA, the CDR3 is TGTGCCAGCAGTGAAAGCGCCAACAATGAGCAGTTCTTC.

V gene TRBV19 combines with J gene TRBJ2-4; D is perhaps TRBD2 (5 bases). This CDR3 region has 18 residues. Looked up from germline, CDR1 is LNHDA and CDR2 is SQIVND (reference sequence). The V end lost 5 bases, the J end lost 1 base, and 21 bases lay between the germline ends. DNA of the CDR3: TGTGCCAGTAGTCCCCTTCGGGTCGGCGGCGGGGCCAAAAACATTCAGTACTTC. Residues: CASSPLRVGGGAKNIQYF.

This clonotype is medium-sized within its sample. CDR3 sequence reads: CSVEDLTDTDTQYF. In nucleotides, the CDR3 is TGCAGCGTTGAAGACCTAACAGACACAGATACGCAGTATTTT. This rearrangement joins TRBV29-1 to TRBJ2-3, with unresolved D. Germline CDR1 and CDR2: SQVTM and ANQGSEA. This CDR3 is 14 amino acids long. V lost 0 bases, J lost 2 bases, and 9 bases lay in between.

This chain connects TRBV7-2 to TRBJ2-7; TRBD2 might be the D (5 bases). Germline values: CDR1 SGHTA, CDR2 FQGNSA. The V end was cut by 6 bases, the J end by 2 bases, with 17 bases between. This CDR3 spans 15 amino acids. CDR3 region: CASRLGRGRTYEQYF. The CDR3 nucleotides read TGTGCCAGCAGGCTAGGGAGAGGGCGTACCTACGAGCAGTACTTC.

This clonotype has a handful of counts. The chain combines TRBV27 with TRBJ1-4, with no clear D. V was shortened by 2 bases and J by 3 bases, with 10 bases between the two germline ends. The germline CDR1 and CDR2 sequences are MNHEY and SMNVEV (reference sequence). The CDR3 is 15 amino acids. CDR3 nucleotide sequence: TGTGCCAGCAGTTTACGGTGGGCGGCTAATGAAAAACTGTTTTTT. Encoded protein: CASSLRWAANEKLFF. Full variable domain (rest looked up from reference TRBV27 and TRBJ1-4): EAQVTQNPRYLITVTGKKLTVTCSQNMNHEYMSWYRQDPGLGLRQIYYSMNVEVTDKGDVPEGYKVSRKEKRNFPLILESPSPNQTSLYFCASSLRWAANEKLFFGSGTQLSVL.

The chain combines TRBV12-3 or TRBV12-4 with TRBJ2-5; 8 nucleotides match TRBD2. After removal of 6 bases from V and 1 base from J, the junction contained 4 bases not matched to a gene. The CDR3 contains 14 residues. The CDR3 spells CASSPTSGQETQYF. CDR3 DNA: TGTGCCAGCAGCCCCACTAGCGGCCAAGAGACCCAGTACTTC.

The chain uses TRBV6-5 and TRBJ1-2; 7 positions agree with TRBD1. CDR1 is MNHEY, CDR2 SVGAGI, per germline. Trimming cost V 2 bases and J 8 bases; bases outside gene matches: 20. This CDR3 is built from 18 residues. CDR3 in amino acids: CASSYPIQKFDRVGGYTF. The CDR3 coding sequence is TGTGCCAGCAGTTACCCGATTCAAAAGTTCGACAGGGTCGGGGGCTACACCTTC.

This clonotype was seen more than once but under ten times. This chain uses TRBV13 with TRBJ2-7; a weak D match, TRBD1 (5 bases). The V and J ends lost 2 bases and 3 bases respectively, with 8 bases between them. Germline loops: CDR1 PRHDT, CDR2 FYEKMQ (reference sequence). The length of the CDR3 is 13 residues. The CDR3 sequence is CASSLQGIYEQYF. In nucleotides, the CDR3 is TGTGCCAGCAGCTTACAGGGAATCTACGAGCAGTACTTC.

V gene TRBV14 combines with J gene TRBJ2-1; D might be TRBD1 (5 bases). CDR3 length: 19 amino acids. From germline, CDR1 is SGHDN and CDR2 FVKESK. The V and J ends lost 4 bases and 5 bases respectively, with 27 bases between them. CDR3 coding DNA: TGTGCCAGCAGCCTTGGAGACAGTTATGAACTTAATTGGGACAATGAGCAGTTCTTC. This sequence encodes CASSLGDSYELNWDNEQFF.

The V call is TRBV6-5, the J call TRBJ2-3; 9 bases are a match to TRBD1. Germline-derived CDR1 and CDR2 are MNHEY and SVGAGI. The CDR3 contains 16 residues. The V segment lost 5 bases and the J segment 3 bases; nucleotides outside the gene matches: 9. CDR3 nucleotides: TGTGCCAGCAGTCCGGGGGACAGGGCGAGAACAGATACGCAGTATTTT. Translating it yields CASSPGDRARTDTQYF.

This chain joins TRBV12-3 or TRBV12-4 and TRBJ1-1, with TRBD1 as a possible D gene (5 bases). The CDR3 consists of 13 residues. V was pared by 7 bases and J by 4 bases, with 13 bases between. The CDR3 sequence: CASTFRVRTEAFF. The CDR3, as DNA: TGTGCCAGCACCTTCAGGGTGCGCACTGAAGCTTTCTTT.

The chain carries TRBV5-1 and TRBJ2-7; possibly TRBD1 for D (5 bases). The CDR3 consists of 13 residues. Germline V gene lookup returns CDR1 SGHRS and CDR2 YFSETQ. Trimming stripped 3 bases from V and 4 bases from J, with 11 bases between. The CDR3 here is CASSSDQGYEQYV. CDR3 sequence (DNA): TGCGCCAGCAGCTCTGACCAGGGTTACGAGCAGTACGTC.